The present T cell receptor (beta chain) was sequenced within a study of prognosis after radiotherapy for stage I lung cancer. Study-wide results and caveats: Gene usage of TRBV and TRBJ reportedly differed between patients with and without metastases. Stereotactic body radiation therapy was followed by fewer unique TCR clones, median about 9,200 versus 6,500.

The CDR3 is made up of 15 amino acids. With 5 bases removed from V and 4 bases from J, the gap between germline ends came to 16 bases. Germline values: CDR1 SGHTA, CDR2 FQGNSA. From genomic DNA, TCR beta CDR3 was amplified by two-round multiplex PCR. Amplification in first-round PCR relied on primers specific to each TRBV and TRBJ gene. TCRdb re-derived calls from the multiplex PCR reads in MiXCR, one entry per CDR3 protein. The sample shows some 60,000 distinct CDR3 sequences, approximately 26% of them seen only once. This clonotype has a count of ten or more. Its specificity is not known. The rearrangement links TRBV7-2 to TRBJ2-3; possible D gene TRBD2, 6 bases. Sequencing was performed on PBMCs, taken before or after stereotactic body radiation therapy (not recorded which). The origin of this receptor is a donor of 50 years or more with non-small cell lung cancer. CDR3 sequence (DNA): TGTGCCAGCAGCCAGGGACTCCTAGGACCAGATACGCAGTATTTT. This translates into CASSQGLLGPDTQYF.